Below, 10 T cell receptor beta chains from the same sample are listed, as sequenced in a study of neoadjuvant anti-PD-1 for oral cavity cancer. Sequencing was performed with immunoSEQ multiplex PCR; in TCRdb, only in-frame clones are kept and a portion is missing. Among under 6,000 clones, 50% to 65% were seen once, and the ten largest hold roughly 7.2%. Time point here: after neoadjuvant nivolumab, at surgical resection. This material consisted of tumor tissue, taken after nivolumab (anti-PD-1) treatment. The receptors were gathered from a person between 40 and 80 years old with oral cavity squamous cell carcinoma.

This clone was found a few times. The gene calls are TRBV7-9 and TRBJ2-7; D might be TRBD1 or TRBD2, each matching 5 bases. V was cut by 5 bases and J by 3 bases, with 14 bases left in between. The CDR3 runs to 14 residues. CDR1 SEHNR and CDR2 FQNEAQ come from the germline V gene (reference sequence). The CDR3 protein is CASSPGALSYEQYF. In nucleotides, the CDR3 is TGTGCCAGCAGCCCCGGGGCTCTTAGCTACGAGCAGTACTTC.

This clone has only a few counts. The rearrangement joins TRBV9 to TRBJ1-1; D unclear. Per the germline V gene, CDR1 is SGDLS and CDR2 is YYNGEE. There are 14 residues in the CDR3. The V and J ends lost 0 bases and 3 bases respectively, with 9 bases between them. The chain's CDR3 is CASSVAMRDTEAFF. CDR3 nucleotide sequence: TGTGCCAGCAGCGTAGCGATGAGGGACACTGAAGCTTTCTTT.

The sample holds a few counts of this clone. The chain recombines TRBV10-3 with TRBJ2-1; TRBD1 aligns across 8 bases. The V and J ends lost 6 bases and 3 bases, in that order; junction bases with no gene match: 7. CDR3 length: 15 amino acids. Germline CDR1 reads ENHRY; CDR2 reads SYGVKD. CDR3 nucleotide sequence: TGTGCCATCAGAGAATCAGGGGGCATCTACAATGAGCAGTTCTTC. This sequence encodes CAIRESGGIYNEQFF.

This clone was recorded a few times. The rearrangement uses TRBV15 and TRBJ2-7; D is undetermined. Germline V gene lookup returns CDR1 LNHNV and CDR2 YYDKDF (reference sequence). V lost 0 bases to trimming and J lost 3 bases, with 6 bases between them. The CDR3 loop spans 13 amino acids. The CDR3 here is CATSRDLSYEQYF. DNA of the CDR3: TGTGCCACCAGCAGAGATCTTAGCTACGAGCAGTACTTC.

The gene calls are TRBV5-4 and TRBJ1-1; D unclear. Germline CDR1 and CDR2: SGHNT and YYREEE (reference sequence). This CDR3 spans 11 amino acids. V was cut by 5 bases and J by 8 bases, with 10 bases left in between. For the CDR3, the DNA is TGTGCCAGCAGTTCCTCTATCGAAGCTTTCTTT. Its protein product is CASSSSIEAFF.

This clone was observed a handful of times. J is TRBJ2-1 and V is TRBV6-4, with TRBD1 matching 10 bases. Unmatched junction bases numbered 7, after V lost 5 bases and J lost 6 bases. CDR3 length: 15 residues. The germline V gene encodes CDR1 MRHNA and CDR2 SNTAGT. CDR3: CASSSRQGAGNEQFF. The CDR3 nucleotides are TGTGCCAGCAGTTCCCGACAGGGGGCAGGCAATGAGCAGTTCTTC.

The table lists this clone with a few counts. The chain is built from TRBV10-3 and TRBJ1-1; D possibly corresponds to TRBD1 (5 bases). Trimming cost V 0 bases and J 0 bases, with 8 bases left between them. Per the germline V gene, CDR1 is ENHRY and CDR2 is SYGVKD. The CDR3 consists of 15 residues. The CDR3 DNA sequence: TGTGCCATCAGTGAGTCAGGCAGGGTGAACACTGAAGCTTTCTTT. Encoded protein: CAISESGRVNTEAFF.

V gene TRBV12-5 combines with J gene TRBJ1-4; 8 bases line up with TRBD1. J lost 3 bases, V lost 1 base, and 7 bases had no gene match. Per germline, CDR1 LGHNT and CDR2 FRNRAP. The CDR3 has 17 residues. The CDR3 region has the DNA TGTGCTAGTGGTTTGGGGACAGGGAGTTTAGCTAATGAAAAACTGTTTTTT. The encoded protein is CASGLGTGSLANEKLFF.

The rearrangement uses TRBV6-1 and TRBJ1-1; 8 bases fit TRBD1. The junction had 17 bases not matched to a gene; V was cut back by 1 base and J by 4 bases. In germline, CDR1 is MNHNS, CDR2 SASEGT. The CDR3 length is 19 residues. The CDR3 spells CASSEGGLAGGFGGTEAFF. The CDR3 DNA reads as TGTGCCAGCAGTGAAGGGGGGTTAGCAGGGGGCTTTGGAGGCACTGAAGCTTTCTTT.

DNA of the CDR3: TGTGCCAGCAGCTTTGTAGGCGAGGGTGAGCAGTTCTTC. It yields the protein CASSFVGEGEQFF. V gene TRBV5-4 combines with J gene TRBJ2-1; D perhaps matches TRBD2 (5 bases). Germline loops: CDR1 SGHNT, CDR2 YYREEE (reference sequence). V was clipped by 2 bases and J by 9 bases, with 12 bases between them. The CDR3 loop spans 13 amino acids.